This T cell receptor beta chain was sequenced during a study of identical twins. Study-level findings and limits: Monozygotic twin pairs showed more out-of-frame TCR alpha sharing than models estimated. Without tracking the same donors, conclusions rested on cross-sectional statistical analysis.

This clonotype was detected many times. Its matching antigen is unknown. Using its own MiXCR run on the 5' RACE reads, TCRdb lists one record per CDR3 protein. The table includes hundreds of thousands of distinct CDR3 sequences, about 9.4% detected once. Per the germline V gene, CDR1 is LGHDT and CDR2 is YNNKEL (reference sequence). This CDR3 is 16 amino acids long. The V gene end was trimmed by 0 bases and the J gene end by 7 bases; junction bases not matched to a gene: 8. These data also featured in a second study, about yellow fever vaccine responses in identical twins.

The sequence was collected from a woman between 18 and 29 years old in good health. The chain uses TRBV3-1 and TRBJ2-1; 8 bases line up with TRBD2. Sequencing used PBMCs. CDR3 DNA sequence: TGTGCCAGCAGCCAAGATTCCGGGGGGGGGTTGAATGAGCAGTTCTTC. Protein product: CASSQDSGGGLNEQFF.